This is a list of T cell receptor beta chains from one sample in a study of blood T cell repertoires in COVID-19. Here immunoSEQ multiplex PCR was the method, and the copy in TCRdb shows in-frame clones only, minus some. Of just over 150,000 clones listed, about 90% were seen once; the top ten hold about 4.8%. Sequencing input: peripheral blood. These receptors came from a man in his thirties or forties with COVID-19, enrolled during active disease. Both conserved end residues are trimmed from each CDR3. A D gene is named only where the DNA matches it firmly. A clone size is listed for some rows: how often the clone was seen (once, few, many), or a class if it is expanded.

.,TRBJ1-1,TRBD1,TRBV19,ASSPRTGGSTEAF
.,TRBJ2-2,TRBD2,TRBV7-3,ASSLTASGSLVTGELF
.,TRBJ1-4,TRBD1,TRBV30,AWNLGTALEKLF
.,TRBJ2-7,TRBD1,TRBV27,ASSLRTGAGEQY
.,TRBJ1-2,TRBD1,TRBV28,ASSLDRSGYT
.,TRBJ1-4,.,TRBV4-1,ASSQEFRANEKLF
once,TRBJ2-7,.,TRBV27,ASSFSSSGAYEQY
.,TRBJ1-4,.,TRBV28,ASSFRVHEKLF
few,TRBJ1-1,.,TRBV12-3/TRBV12-4,ASSRIQGKAF
.,TRBJ1-6,TRBD1,TRBV6-5,ASSYSPQGRNSPLH
.,TRBJ1-1,.,TRBV2,ASEVPRAAF
.,TRBJ1-2,TRBD1,TRBV9,ASSVERQGAVGYGYT
many,TRBJ1-6,TRBD1,TRBV3-1/TRBV3-2,ASSPPGAGQGDSPLH
.,TRBJ2-1,.,TRBV12-3/TRBV12-4,ASSLGRFNEQF
.,TRBJ1-1,.,TRBV7-8,ASSLVGEVEAF
.,TRBJ2-3,TRBD2,TRBV7-3,ASSLTASGGADTQY
.,TRBJ1-5,.,TRBV7-2,ASSPGGVGQPQH
.,TRBJ2-5,.,TRBV27,ASSSPKEGETQY
few,TRBJ2-7,.,TRBV20-1,SAPNSYEQY
.,TRBJ2-6,TRBD2,TRBV3-1/TRBV3-2,ASSQDRRSGGARSGANVLT
.,TRBJ1-6,TRBD1,TRBV19,ASSMLGQGGSSPLH
.,TRBJ2-2,TRBD1,TRBV24-1,ATSGAGGTGELF
.,TRBJ2-7,TRBD1,TRBV27,ASSLRPPGSDRGVEQY
.,TRBJ1-4,TRBD1,TRBV28,ASSLGGTGNLGLF
.,TRBJ2-7,TRBD1,TRBV5-1,ASSLAGNRQGAYEQY
.,TRBJ1-1,TRBD1,TRBV7-9,ASSPDRAMNTEAF
.,TRBJ1-5,TRBD1,TRBV28,ASSRRDREAFSNQPQH
once,TRBJ1-2,.,TRBV21-1,ASSTRTGGINYGYT
.,TRBJ1-2,TRBD1,TRBV6-2/TRBV6-3,ASSGFRQGRNYGYT
.,TRBJ2-5,.,TRBV7-2,ASSPTSSSGETQY
.,TRBJ1-4,.,TRBV5-1,ASRRYPGEEEKLF
few,TRBJ2-4,.,TRBV2,ASSDPQGSKNIQY
.,TRBJ2-1,TRBD2,TRBV6-4,ASSAGTSVHNEQF
.,TRBJ2-1,.,TRBV5-1,ASRQGGSYNEQF
.,TRBJ1-6,TRBD1,TRBV5-6,ASSFVKGAGYNSPLH
.,TRBJ2-1,.,TRBV24-1,ATSDPSLHPRGEQF
once,TRBJ1-6,.,TRBV28,ASSFGGANSPLH
.,TRBJ2-1,TRBD1,TRBV5-1,ASSSGQADYNEQF
.,TRBJ2-3,.,TRBV28,ASSSGTDTQY
.,TRBJ1-2,.,TRBV7-8,ASSQNERDGYT
.,TRBJ1-1,.,TRBV7-6,ASSSRQGNLATEAF
.,TRBJ1-5,.,TRBV6-2/TRBV6-3,ASSLMRGGQPQH
.,TRBJ2-7,TRBD2,TRBV27,ASSLHGLAGVWEQY
.,TRBJ2-3,TRBD2,TRBV7-2,ASSLVAGSTDTQY
.,TRBJ1-2,.,TRBV15,ATSRGHPVGGYT
.,TRBJ1-2,.,TRBV6-2/TRBV6-3,ASSGQMNYGYT
.,TRBJ2-3,.,TRBV21-1,ASSTGTGVTDTQY
once,TRBJ1-1,.,TRBV4-2,ASSQDETGGTEAF
.,TRBJ2-3,.,TRBV19,ASKPQGNTDTQY
.,TRBJ1-2,TRBD1,TRBV6-5,ASTLRDRGGYGYT
.,TRBJ2-7,TRBD2,TRBV29-1,SATSGSYEQY
.,TRBJ2-7,TRBD1,TRBV11-3,ASSYRDSPSYEQY
.,TRBJ1-5,.,TRBV27,ASSLYWGGQPQH
.,TRBJ2-7,TRBD1,TRBV29-1,SVELQGSPYEQY
.,TRBJ1-4,.,TRBV4-3,ASGQRQALNEKLF
.,TRBJ1-3,.,TRBV18,ASSPSGAGNTIY
.,TRBJ1-1,.,TRBV4-3,ASSRQRQAFEAF